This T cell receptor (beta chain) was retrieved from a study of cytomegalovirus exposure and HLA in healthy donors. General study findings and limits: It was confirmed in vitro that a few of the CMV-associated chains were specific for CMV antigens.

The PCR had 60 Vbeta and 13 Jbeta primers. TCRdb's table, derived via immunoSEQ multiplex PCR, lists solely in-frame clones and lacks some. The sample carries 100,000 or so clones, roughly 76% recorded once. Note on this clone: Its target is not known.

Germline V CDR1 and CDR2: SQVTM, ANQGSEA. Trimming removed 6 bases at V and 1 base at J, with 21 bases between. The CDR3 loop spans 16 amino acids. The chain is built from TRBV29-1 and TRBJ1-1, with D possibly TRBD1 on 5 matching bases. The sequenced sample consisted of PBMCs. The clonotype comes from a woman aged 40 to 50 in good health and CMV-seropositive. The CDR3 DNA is TGCAGCGTCCTTTTGGTAGGGGTCCCGAAGAACACTGAAGCTTTCTTT. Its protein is CSVLLVGVPKNTEAFF. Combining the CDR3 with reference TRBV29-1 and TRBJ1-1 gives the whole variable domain SAVISQKPSRDICQRGTSLTIQCQVDSQVTMMFWYRQQPGQSLTLIATANQGSEATYESGFVIDKFPISRPNLTFSTLTVSNMSPEDSSIYLCSVLLVGVPKNTEAFFGQGTRLTVV.